Below are 3 T cell receptor beta chains sequenced from a single sample in a study of blood T cell repertoires in COVID-19. The data were produced by immunoSEQ multiplex PCR, yet TCRdb's version contains in-frame clones alone and is incomplete. The table has 65,000 to 95,000 clones, approximately 90% seen once; the top ten hold 2.6%. Sequenced material: peripheral blood. These receptor sequences come from a man aged 45-65 years with COVID-19, enrolled during active disease.

The chain joins TRBV6-6 to TRBJ2-5; 7 bases line up with TRBD2. Germline CDR1 MNHNY, CDR2 SVGAGI (reference sequence). This CDR3 is built from 13 residues. V shed 4 bases, J shed 2 bases, and the junction held 1 base outside the gene matches. Here the CDR3 reads CASSWTRQETQYF. In DNA form, the CDR3 reads TGTGCCAGCAGTTGGACTAGGCAAGAGACCCAGTACTTC.

The J gene is TRBJ2-5, the V gene TRBV12-3 or TRBV12-4; D gene ambiguous. The CDR3 has 13 residues. V lost 3 bases to trimming and J lost 4 bases, with 9 bases between them. Here the CDR3 reads CASSFQAGETQYF. CDR3 coding DNA: TGTGCCAGCAGTTTCCAGGCAGGAGAGACCCAGTACTTC.

This chain joins TRBV9 and TRBJ2-1, with 7 bases that match TRBD1. The germline gives CDR1 SGDLS, CDR2 YYNGEE. This CDR3 has 14 residues. J was trimmed by 8 bases and V by 2 bases; bases with no gene match: 7. The CDR3 nucleotides are TGTGCCAGCAGCGTGGTAGACAGGGCACATGAGCAGTTCTTC. This sequence encodes CASSVVDRAHEQFF.